What follows are 3 T cell receptor beta chains derived from one specimen sequenced in a study of blood T cell repertoires in COVID-19. Profiling relied on immunoSEQ multiplex PCR, and the TCRdb table lists in-frame clones only, not all of them. The table shows around 180,000 clones, with roughly 81% occurring only once. Sequenced: peripheral blood. These receptors were taken from a woman older than 75 with COVID-19, enrolled during active disease.

This rearrangement joins TRBV4-3 to TRBJ1-6; TRBD1 might be the D (5 bases). V shed 2 bases and J shed 1 base, with 12 bases lying between them. This CDR3 spans 17 amino acids. Germline lookup yields CDR1 LGHNA and CDR2 YSLEER. CDR3 in DNA: TGCGCCAGCAGCCAACGGGGGGAACCATCCTATAATTCACCCCTCCACTTT. This codes for CASSQRGEPSYNSPLHF.

This chain uses TRBV9 with TRBJ2-7; D not resolved. Trimming removed 4 bases at V and 3 bases at J, with 11 bases between. This CDR3 spans 13 amino acids. Germline CDR1 reads SGDLS; CDR2 reads YYNGEE. CDR3 DNA sequence: TGTGCCAGCAGCCCCACAGAAGACTACGAGCAGTACTTC. This gives the protein CASSPTEDYEQYF. Drawing the rest from reference TRBV9 and TRBJ2-7, the complete variable domain is DSGVTQTPKHLITATGQRVTLRCSPRSGDLSVYWYQQSLDQGLQFLIQYYNGEERAKGNILERFSAQQFPDLHSELNLSSLELGDSALYFCASSPTEDYEQYFGPGTRLTVT.

The chain is built from TRBV28 and TRBJ1-5; 8 positions match TRBD1. The CDR3 has 15 amino acids. Germline CDR1 and CDR2: MDHEN and SYDVKM. V shed 5 bases and J 6 bases; nucleotides not matched to a gene: 9. This chain's CDR3 is CASSRGQGIAQPQHF. The CDR3 nucleotides read TGTGCCAGCAGTCGAGGACAGGGAATCGCTCAGCCCCAGCATTTT. The full variable domain, its missing parts supplied by reference TRBV28 and TRBJ1-5, is DVKVTQSSRYLVKRTGEKVFLECVQDMDHENMFWYRQDPGLGLRLIYFSYDVKMKEKGDIPEGYSVSREKKERFSLILESASTNQTSMYLCASSRGQGIAQPQHFGDGTRLSIL.